Listed below are T cell receptor beta chains from one sample, sequenced in a study of cytomegalovirus exposure and HLA in healthy donors. Method: immunoSEQ multiplex PCR; TCRdb's copy keeps in-frame clones and lacks some. Of roughly 130,000 clones listed, around 66% are singletons. Sequences were obtained from PBMCs. Receptors were obtained from a young man in good health and CMV-seronegative. Each CDR3 is given with its conserved first and last residue. The order of the fields is J gene, V gene, clone size, D gene, CDR3 protein, CDR3 DNA. The D gene is left open where the match is weak. Size is stated for part of the rows, as once, few or many counts, or as a class when the clone is expanded.

TRBJ2-7 TRBV28 - - CASSNPTFYQYF TGTGCCAGCAGTAACCCGACATTCTACCAGTACTTC
TRBJ1-2 TRBV28 - - CASRSTANYGYTF TGTGCCAGCAGGTCGACAGCTAACTATGGCTACACCTTC
TRBJ1-6 TRBV14 once - CASSQMNSYNSPLHF TGTGCCAGCAGCCAAATGAACAGTTATAATTCACCCCTCCACTTT
TRBJ2-7 TRBV28 - - CASPAGPPSYEQYF TGTGCCAGCCCTGCGGGCCCTCCCTCCTACGAGCAGTACTTC
TRBJ2-7 TRBV5-1 - TRBD1 CASSLAFDRGIEQYF TGCGCCAGCAGCTTGGCCTTTGACAGGGGGATCGAGCAGTACTTC
TRBJ1-1 TRBV18 - - CASSRTITEAFF TGTGCCAGCTCACGGACAATCACTGAAGCTTTCTTT
TRBJ2-5 TRBV2 - - CASSEKRDQETQYF TGTGCCAGCAGTGAAAAGAGGGACCAAGAGACCCAGTACTTC
TRBJ2-2 TRBV7-9 once TRBD2 CASRAGGRTGELFF TGTGCCAGCAGAGCGGGGGGGCGCACCGGGGAGCTGTTTTTT
TRBJ2-7 TRBV4-1 - TRBD1 CASSQLPGQGTYEQYF TGCGCCAGCAGCCAACTACCGGGACAGGGGACCTACGAGCAGTACTTC
TRBJ2-7 TRBV7-9 - TRBD1 CASSYRDSYEQYF TGTGCCAGCAGCTACCGGGACAGCTACGAGCAGTACTTC
TRBJ2-1 TRBV27 - TRBD1 CASSLSAGQGWGEQFF TGTGCCAGCAGTTTATCGGCCGGACAGGGGTGGGGTGAGCAGTTCTTC
TRBJ2-1 TRBV6-4 - - CASSDSTGFRQFF TGTGCCAGCAGTGACTCAACAGGGTTTCGGCAGTTCTTC
TRBJ2-7 TRBV7-8 - - CASSPESYEQYF TGTGCCAGCAGCCCGGAGTCTTACGAGCAGTACTTC
TRBJ2-3 TRBV7-8 - - CASSAFLGGTDTQYF TGTGCCAGCAGCGCCTTTTTGGGCGGCACAGATACGCAGTATTTT
TRBJ2-3 TRBV5-1 - - CASSLDSRSSTDTQYF TGCGCCAGCAGCTTGGATAGCAGATCTAGCACAGATACGCAGTATTTT
TRBJ2-2 TRBV5-1 - - CASSLGLIMAGTGELFF TGCGCCAGCAGCTTGGGTTTGATCATGGCCGGGACCGGGGAGCTGTTTTTT
TRBJ1-3 TRBV7-6 - - CASSLEARPNWAWNTIYF TGTGCCAGCAGCTTAGAAGCCCGCCCCAACTGGGCCTGGAACACCATATATTTT
TRBJ1-1 TRBV5-1 - - CASSGGSRDTEAFF TGCGCCAGCAGCGGCGGGAGTAGGGACACTGAAGCTTTCTTT
TRBJ2-1 TRBV7-8 - TRBD2 CASSLAASGGEQFF TGTGCCAGCAGCTTAGCGGCTAGCGGGGGTGAGCAGTTCTTC
TRBJ1-1 TRBV5-4 - TRBD1 CASSWGQGGGGTEAFF TGTGCCAGCAGCTGGGGACAGGGGGGCGGAGGCACTGAAGCTTTCTTT
TRBJ2-4 TRBV28 - - CASSLAGPRQNIQYF TGTGCCAGCAGTTTGGCGGGCCCCAGGCAAAACATTCAGTACTTC
TRBJ2-3 TRBV19 - TRBD2 CASSYSGGLTDTQYF TGTGCCAGTAGTTATAGCGGGGGCCTCACAGATACGCAGTATTTT
TRBJ1-1 TRBV15 - TRBD1 CATSIKQGGTEAFF TGTGCCACCAGCATAAAACAGGGGGGCACTGAAGCTTTCTTT
TRBJ1-2 TRBV18 - TRBD1 CASSTSGTGGNYGYTF TGTGCCAGCTCAACCTCCGGAACAGGGGGAAACTATGGCTACACCTTC
TRBJ2-3 TRBV7-2 - - CASSPLGDTQYF TGTGCCAGCAGCCCACTAGGGGATACGCAGTATTTT
TRBJ1-2 TRBV27 - - CASRGGVGYGYTF TGTGCCAGCAGGGGAGGAGTAGGTTATGGCTACACCTTC
TRBJ1-5 TRBV30 - TRBD1 CAWSGTGSNQPQHF TGTGCCTGGAGTGGGACAGGGTCCAATCAGCCCCAGCATTTT
TRBJ1-5 TRBV29-1 - - CSVMGGFEQPQHF TGCAGCGTTATGGGAGGCTTCGAACAGCCCCAGCATTTT
TRBJ1-4 TRBV9 once - CASSVDRVGEKLFF TGTGCCAGCAGCGTAGACAGGGTTGGTGAAAAACTGTTTTTT
TRBJ2-3 TRBV27 - TRBD1 CASSTLGQGNTDTQYF TGTGCCAGCAGCACACTCGGACAGGGCAACACAGATACGCAGTATTTT
TRBJ1-2 TRBV11-2 - - CASTDGALPYGYTF TGTGCCAGCACCGATGGGGCACTGCCCTATGGCTACACCTTC
TRBJ2-7 TRBV30 - TRBD2 CAWSVGRTRPSYEQYF TGTGCCTGGAGTGTAGGAAGGACTAGGCCTTCCTACGAGCAGTACTTC
TRBJ2-2 TRBV5-6 - - CASSSVLSLAGELFF TGTGCCAGCAGCTCCGTTTTGAGTTTAGCCGGGGAGCTGTTTTTT
TRBJ2-7 TRBV6-6 - TRBD2 CASSLLAGGPYEQYF TGTGCCAGCAGTTTGCTAGCGGGAGGGCCCTACGAGCAGTACTTC
TRBJ2-7 TRBV19 - - CASSFQGQFYEQYF TGTGCCAGTAGTTTCCAGGGGCAGTTCTACGAGCAGTACTTC
TRBJ1-4 TRBV5-1 few - CASSGSGPVTEKLFF TGCGCCAGCAGCGGATCAGGGCCCGTCACGGAAAAACTGTTTTTT
TRBJ2-3 TRBV7-6 - TRBD2 CASSGQLAGGPGDTQYF TGTGCCAGCAGCGGCCAACTAGCGGGGGGGCCGGGAGATACGCAGTATTTT
TRBJ1-1 TRBV19 - TRBD1 CASSIEVGTAAFF TGTGCCAGTAGTATAGAGGTAGGGACAGCGGCTTTCTTT
TRBJ2-7 TRBV9 - - CASSFSGRGYEQYF TGTGCCAGCAGCTTTAGTGGTAGGGGCTACGAGCAGTACTTC
TRBJ1-1 TRBV19 - - CASSMVAGITSNTEAFF TGTGCCAGTAGTATGGTGGCAGGGATCACATCGAACACTGAAGCTTTCTTT
TRBJ1-5 TRBV7-7 - - CASSLRGNNQPQHF TGTGCCAGCAGCTTAAGGGGAAACAATCAGCCCCAGCATTTT
TRBJ2-7 TRBV2 - TRBD1 CASGEPGQGTYEQYF TGTGCCAGCGGCGAGCCGGGACAGGGTACATACGAGCAGTACTTC
TRBJ2-1 TRBV28 - TRBD1 CASSLFAAGTGFKNEQFF TGTGCCAGCAGTTTATTCGCTGCCGGGACAGGGTTTAAGAATGAGCAGTTCTTC
TRBJ2-7 TRBV19 - - CASSIDTAYEQYF TGTGCCAGTAGTATAGATACAGCTTACGAGCAGTACTTC
TRBJ1-2 TRBV5-4 once - CASNGGWGHDGYTF TGTGCCAGCAACGGCGGGTGGGGGCATGATGGCTACACCTTC
TRBJ1-1 TRBV7-3 - - CASSLKVRDEAFF TGTGCCAGCAGCTTAAAAGTCAGGGATGAAGCTTTCTTT
TRBJ1-1 TRBV5-1 - TRBD1 CASSLELDRGTEAFF TGCGCCAGCAGCTTGGAGCTGGACAGGGGCACTGAAGCTTTCTTT
TRBJ2-1 TRBV30 - TRBD1 CAWSGRRDSLNWEQFF TGTGCCTGGAGTGGTCGAAGGGACAGTTTAAATTGGGAGCAGTTCTTC
TRBJ1-4 TRBV5-6 - - CASSRTRQVFNEKLFF TGTGCCAGCAGCCGAACCCGACAGGTTTTCAATGAAAAACTGTTTTTT
TRBJ2-1 TRBV7-3 few TRBD2 CASSLVAGGYNEQFF TGTGCCAGCAGCTTAGTAGCGGGGGGGTACAATGAGCAGTTCTTC
TRBJ2-5 TRBV10-2 - TRBD2 CASSDILAGGILQKETQYF TGCGCCAGCAGTGATATACTAGCGGGGGGGATCCTCCAAAAAGAGACCCAGTACTTC